This TCR beta chain was recovered during a study of cytotoxic CD8 clonotypes in ibrutinib-treated CLL. Whole-study context: Response sampling came at median around twelve months of treatment, ranging roughly 6 to 36 months.

Target depth was 1 in 200,000 to 1 in 1 million T cells, about 10x per clonotype. The assay was immunoSEQ multiplex PCR, and TCRdb's table has in-frame clones only and misses some. Here the sample spans roughly 220,000 clones, just under 80% being singletons. With regard to this clone: Antigen specificity is unknown.

Per the germline V gene, CDR1 is SQVTM and CDR2 is ANQGSEA. There are 12 residues in the CDR3. V lost 4 bases and J 9 bases, leaving 13 bases between the germline ends. Broader study findings: Rare overall, public clonotypes shrank or held steady under therapy. Samples were collected at differing times from sustained-remission and progressing patients.

The receptor's source is a human donor with chronic lymphocytic leukemia. The chain is built from TRBV29-1 and TRBJ2-1; D may be TRBD2 (7 bases). Sequenced material: PBMCs, taken after 12 months of ibrutinib treatment. The CDR3 is CSVGRGASEQFF. As DNA, the CDR3 is TGCAGCGTTGGTCGGGGGGCGAGTGAGCAGTTCTTC.